The sequence of this T cell receptor (beta chain) was determined in a study of blood T cell repertoires in COVID-19. Study overall: From T cells, B-cell-depleted T cells, or PBMCs came the material, which was cDNA or gDNA.

Assignments of participants to cohorts depended upon their own reported clinical history. Source study methods: Estimated nucleated cell counts came from reference gene primer amplification. Sequencing used immunoSEQ multiplex PCR; TCRdb keeps in-frame clones, though not all of them. Clone size and the V and J calls come from that table; the DNA yielded D and trimming. Among approximately 380,000 clones listed, more than 70% were seen once. The CDR3 contains 18 residues. After removal of 5 bases from V and 7 bases from J, the junction contained 16 bases not matched to a gene. The germline CDR1 and CDR2 sequences are LNHDA and SQIVND (reference sequence).

The chain combines TRBV19 with TRBJ1-6; TRBD1 aligns across 8 bases. This clonotype was obtained from a woman in her late teens or twenties who had recovered from COVID-19. Sequenced: PBMCs or T cells enriched from blood (not recorded which). The CDR3 DNA is TGTGCCAGTAGTCTCGATAGTAGACAGGGGATAAAGAATTCACCCCTCCACTTT. Amino acid sequence: CASSLDSRQGIKNSPLHF.